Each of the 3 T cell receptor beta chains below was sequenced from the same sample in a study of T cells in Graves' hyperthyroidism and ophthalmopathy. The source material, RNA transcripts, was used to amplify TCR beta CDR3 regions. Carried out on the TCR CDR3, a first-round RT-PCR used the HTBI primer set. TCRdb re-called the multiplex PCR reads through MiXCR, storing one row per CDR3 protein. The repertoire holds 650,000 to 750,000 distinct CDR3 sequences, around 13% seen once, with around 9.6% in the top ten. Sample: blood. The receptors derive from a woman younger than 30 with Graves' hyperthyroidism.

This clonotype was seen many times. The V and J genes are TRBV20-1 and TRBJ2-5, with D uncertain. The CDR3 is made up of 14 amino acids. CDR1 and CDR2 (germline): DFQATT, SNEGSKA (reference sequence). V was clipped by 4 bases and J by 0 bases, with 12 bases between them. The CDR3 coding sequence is TGCAGTGCTACCCCCCGGTTCCACCAAGAGACCCAGTACTTC. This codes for CSATPRFHQETQYF.

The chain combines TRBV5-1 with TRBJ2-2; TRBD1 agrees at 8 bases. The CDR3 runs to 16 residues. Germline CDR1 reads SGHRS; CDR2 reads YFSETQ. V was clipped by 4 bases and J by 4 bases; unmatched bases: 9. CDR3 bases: TGCGCCAGCAGCCGCATGGACAGGGTGGGCACCGGGGAGCTGTTTTTT. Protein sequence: CASSRMDRVGTGELFF. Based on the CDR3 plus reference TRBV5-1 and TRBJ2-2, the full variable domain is KAGVTQTPRYLIKTRGQQVTLSCSPISGHRSVSWYQQTPGQGLQFLFEYFSETQRNKGNFPGRFSGRQFSNSRSEMNVSTLELGDSALYLCASSRMDRVGTGELFFGEGSRLTVL.

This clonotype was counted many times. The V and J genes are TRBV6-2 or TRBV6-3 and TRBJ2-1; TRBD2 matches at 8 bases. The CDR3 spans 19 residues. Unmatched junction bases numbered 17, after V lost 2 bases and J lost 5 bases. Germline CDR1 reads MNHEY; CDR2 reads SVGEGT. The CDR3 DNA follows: TGTGCCAGCAGTTACCGCGCGGGAGGCACCCTCTCATACCACAATGAGCAGTTCTTC. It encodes CASSYRAGGTLSYHNEQFF.